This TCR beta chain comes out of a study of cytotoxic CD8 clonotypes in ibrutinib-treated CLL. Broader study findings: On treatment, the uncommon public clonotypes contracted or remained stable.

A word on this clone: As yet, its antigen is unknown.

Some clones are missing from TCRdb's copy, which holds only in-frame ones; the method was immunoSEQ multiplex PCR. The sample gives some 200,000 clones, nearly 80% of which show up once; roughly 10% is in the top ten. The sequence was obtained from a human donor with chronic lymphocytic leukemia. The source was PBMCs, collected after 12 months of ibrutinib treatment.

The CDR3 nucleotides read TGTGCCAGCAGTTTATTGAGGGGCGGACTGTTTTTT. Translated: CASSLLRGGLFF. The rearrangement links TRBV28 to TRBJ1-4; perhaps TRBD1 as D (5 bases). Germline V gene lookup returns CDR1 MDHEN and CDR2 SYDVKM. This CDR3 is 12 amino acids long. V lost 1 base, J lost 13 bases, and 10 bases lay in between.